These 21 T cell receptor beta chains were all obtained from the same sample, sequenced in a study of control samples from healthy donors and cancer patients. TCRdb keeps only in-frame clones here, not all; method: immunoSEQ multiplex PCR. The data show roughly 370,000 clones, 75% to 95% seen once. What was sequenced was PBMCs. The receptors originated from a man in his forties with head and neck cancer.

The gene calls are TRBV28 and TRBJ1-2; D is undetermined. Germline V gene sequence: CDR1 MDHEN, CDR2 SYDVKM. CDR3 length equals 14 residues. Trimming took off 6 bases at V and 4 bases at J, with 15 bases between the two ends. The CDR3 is CASRPWEGGYGYTF. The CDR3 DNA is TGTGCCAGCAGGCCCTGGGAGGGCGGCTATGGCTACACCTTC.

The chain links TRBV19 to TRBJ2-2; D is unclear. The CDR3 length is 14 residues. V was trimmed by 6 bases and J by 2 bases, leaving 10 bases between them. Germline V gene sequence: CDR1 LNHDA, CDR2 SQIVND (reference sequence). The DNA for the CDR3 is TGTGCCAGTAGATGGCCTGGAAACACCGGGGAGCTGTTTTTT. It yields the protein CASRWPGNTGELFF.

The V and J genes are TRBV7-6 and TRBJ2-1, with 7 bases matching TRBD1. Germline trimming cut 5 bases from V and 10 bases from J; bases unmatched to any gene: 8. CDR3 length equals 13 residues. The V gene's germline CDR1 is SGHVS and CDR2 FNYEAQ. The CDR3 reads CASSQDRAREQFF. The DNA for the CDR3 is TGTGCCAGCAGCCAAGACAGGGCCCGGGAGCAGTTCTTC.

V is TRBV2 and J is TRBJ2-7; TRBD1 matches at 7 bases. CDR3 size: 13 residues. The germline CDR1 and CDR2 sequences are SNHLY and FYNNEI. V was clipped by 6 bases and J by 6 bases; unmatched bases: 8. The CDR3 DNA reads TGTGCCAGCAGAGCACAGGGGCGAGGCGAGCAGTACTTC. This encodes CASRAQGRGEQYF.

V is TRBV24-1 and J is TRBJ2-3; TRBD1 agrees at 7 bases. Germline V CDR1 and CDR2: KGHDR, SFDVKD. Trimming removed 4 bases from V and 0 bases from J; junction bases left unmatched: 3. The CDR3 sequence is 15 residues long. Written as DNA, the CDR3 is TGTGCCACCAGTGAGTCAGGGGGAAGCACAGATACGCAGTATTTT. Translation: CATSESGGSTDTQYF.

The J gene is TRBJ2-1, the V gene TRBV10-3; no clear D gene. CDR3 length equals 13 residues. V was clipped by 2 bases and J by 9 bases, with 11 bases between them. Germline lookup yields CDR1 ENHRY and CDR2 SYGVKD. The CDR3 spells CAISENSRAEQFF. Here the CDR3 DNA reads TGTGCCATCAGTGAGAATAGTCGGGCTGAGCAGTTCTTC.

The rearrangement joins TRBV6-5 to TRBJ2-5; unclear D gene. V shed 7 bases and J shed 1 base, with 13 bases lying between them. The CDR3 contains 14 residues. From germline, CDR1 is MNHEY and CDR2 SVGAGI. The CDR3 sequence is CASNLTPSQETQYF. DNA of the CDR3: TGTGCCAGCAATCTAACACCCAGCCAAGAGACCCAGTACTTC.

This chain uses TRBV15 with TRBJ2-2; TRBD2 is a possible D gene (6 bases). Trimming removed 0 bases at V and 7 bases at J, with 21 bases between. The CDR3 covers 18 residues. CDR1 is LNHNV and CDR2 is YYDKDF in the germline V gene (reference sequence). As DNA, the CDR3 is TGTGCCACCAGCAGAGATATGAACCCGACTAGTGGCGGCGGGGAGCTGTTTTTT. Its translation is CATSRDMNPTSGGGELFF.

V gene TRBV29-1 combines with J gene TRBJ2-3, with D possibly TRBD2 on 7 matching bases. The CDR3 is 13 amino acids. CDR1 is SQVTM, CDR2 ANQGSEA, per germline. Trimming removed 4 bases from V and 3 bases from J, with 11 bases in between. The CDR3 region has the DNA TGCAGCGTTGGGGGGGGCTGGACAGATACGCAGTATTTT. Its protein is CSVGGGWTDTQYF.

The CDR3 reads CASSPLVSGLHNEQFF. Here the CDR3 DNA reads TGTGCCAGCTCACCACTTGTTTCAGGGCTTCACAATGAGCAGTTCTTC. This sequence joins TRBV18 and TRBJ2-1; tentative D call: TRBD1 (5 bases). The CDR3 has 16 residues. Per the germline V gene, CDR1 is KGHSH and CDR2 is LQKENI. Trimming removed 1 base at V and 5 bases at J, with 15 bases between.

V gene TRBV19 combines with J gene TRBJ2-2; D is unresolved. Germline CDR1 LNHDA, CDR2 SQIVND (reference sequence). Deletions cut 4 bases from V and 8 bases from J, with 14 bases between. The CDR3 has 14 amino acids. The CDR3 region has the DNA TGTGCCAGTAGTACTTACGTGGTAGCTGGGGAGCTGTTTTTT. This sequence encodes CASSTYVVAGELFF.

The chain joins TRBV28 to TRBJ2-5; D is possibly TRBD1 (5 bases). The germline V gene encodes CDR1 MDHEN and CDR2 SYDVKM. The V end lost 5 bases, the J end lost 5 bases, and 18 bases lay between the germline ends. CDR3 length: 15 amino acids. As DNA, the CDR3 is TGTGCCAGCAGTCTTGCCCAGGGCGTGGGGGAGACCCAGTACTTC. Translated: CASSLAQGVGETQYF.

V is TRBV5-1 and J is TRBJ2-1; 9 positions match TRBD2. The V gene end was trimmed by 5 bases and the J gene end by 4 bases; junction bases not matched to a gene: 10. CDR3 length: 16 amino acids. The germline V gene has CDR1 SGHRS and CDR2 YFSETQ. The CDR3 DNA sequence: TGCGCCAGCAGTCGGGTAGCGGGAGCCTTATACAATGAGCAGTTCTTC. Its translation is CASSRVAGALYNEQFF.

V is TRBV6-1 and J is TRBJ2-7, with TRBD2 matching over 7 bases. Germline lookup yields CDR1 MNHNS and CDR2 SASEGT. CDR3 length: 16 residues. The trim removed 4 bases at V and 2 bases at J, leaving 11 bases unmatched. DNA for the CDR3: TGTGCCAGCAGTGCTCTTTATGCTAGCGGAGCCTACGAGCAGTACTTC. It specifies CASSALYASGAYEQYF.

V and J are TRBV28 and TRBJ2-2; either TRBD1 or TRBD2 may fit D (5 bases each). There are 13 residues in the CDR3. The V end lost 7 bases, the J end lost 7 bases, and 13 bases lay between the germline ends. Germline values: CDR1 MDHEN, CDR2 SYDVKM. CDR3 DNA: TGTGCCAGCATCAGGGACGAGAACGGGGAGCTGTTTTTT. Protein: CASIRDENGELFF.

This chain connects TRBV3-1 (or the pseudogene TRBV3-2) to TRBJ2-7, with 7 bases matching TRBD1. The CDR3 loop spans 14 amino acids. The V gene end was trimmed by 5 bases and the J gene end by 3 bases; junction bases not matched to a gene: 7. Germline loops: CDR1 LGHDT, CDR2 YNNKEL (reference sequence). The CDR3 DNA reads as TGTGCCAGCAGCTTCCGGGACAGAGTCTACGAGCAGTACTTC. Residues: CASSFRDRVYEQYF.

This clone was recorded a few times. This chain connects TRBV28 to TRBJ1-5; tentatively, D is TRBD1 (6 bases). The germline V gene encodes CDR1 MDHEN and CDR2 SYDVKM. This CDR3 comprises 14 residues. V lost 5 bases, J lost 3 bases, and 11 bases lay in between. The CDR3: CASSPTGYNQPQHF. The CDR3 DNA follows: TGTGCCAGCAGTCCGACAGGCTACAATCAGCCCCAGCATTTT.

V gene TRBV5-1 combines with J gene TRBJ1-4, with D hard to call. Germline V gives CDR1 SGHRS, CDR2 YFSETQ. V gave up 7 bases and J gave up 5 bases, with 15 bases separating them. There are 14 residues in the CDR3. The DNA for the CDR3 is TGCGCCAGCGCCCCGGGGAGAGGGAATGAAAAACTGTTTTTT. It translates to CASAPGRGNEKLFF.

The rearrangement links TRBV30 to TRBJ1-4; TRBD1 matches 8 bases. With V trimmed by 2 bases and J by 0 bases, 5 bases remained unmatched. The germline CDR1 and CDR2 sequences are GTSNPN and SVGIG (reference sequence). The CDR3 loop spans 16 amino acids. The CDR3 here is CAWSPGQGPTNEKLFF. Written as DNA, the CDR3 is TGTGCCTGGAGTCCTGGACAGGGACCAACTAATGAAAAACTGTTTTTT.

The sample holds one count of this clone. The CDR3 DNA sequence: TGTGCCAGCAGTCCAACTCGGACTTTAGGGGGCAACTATGGCTACACCTTC. As protein: CASSPTRTLGGNYGYTF. The V gene is TRBV27, the J gene TRBJ1-2; TRBD1 aligns across 7 bases. The CDR3 is 17 residues long. CDR1 is MNHEY, CDR2 SMNVEV, per germline (reference sequence). V lost 5 bases to trimming and J lost 2 bases; unmatched junction nucleotides: 14.

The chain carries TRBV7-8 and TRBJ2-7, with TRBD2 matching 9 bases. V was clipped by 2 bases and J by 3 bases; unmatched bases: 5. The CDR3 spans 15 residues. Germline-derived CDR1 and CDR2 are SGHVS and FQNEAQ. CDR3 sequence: CASSLRLAGFYEQYF. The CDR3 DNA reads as TGTGCCAGCAGCTTAAGGCTAGCGGGATTCTACGAGCAGTACTTC.